This is a list of T cell receptor beta chains from one sample in a study of T cells in Graves' hyperthyroidism and ophthalmopathy. TCRdb reprocessed the multiplex PCR reads with MiXCR, giving one entry per CDR3 protein. The profile shows about 200,000 distinct CDR3 sequences, roughly 17% of them singletons. Sequencing used blood. The receptors shown here come from a woman in her 50s with Graves' hyperthyroidism. Both conserved end residues are part of each CDR3. The order of the fields is D gene, J gene, V gene, clone size, CDR3 protein, CDR3 DNA. D genes are given only for firm matches. A clone size is listed for some rows: how often the clone was seen (once, few, many), or a class if it is expanded.

>-|TRBJ1-3|TRBV27|few
CASSSNRDSGNTIYF
TGTGCCAGCAGTTCAAACAGGGACTCTGGAAACACCATATATTTT
>-|TRBJ2-3|TRBV5-1|once
CASSLMGSTDTQYF
TGCGCCAGCAGCTTGATGGGGAGTACAGATACGCAGTATTTT
>TRBD2|TRBJ2-1|TRBV2|-
CASSGFPGASGDNEQFF
TGTGCCAGCTCGGGTTTCCCTGGGGCTAGCGGGGACAATGAGCAGTTCTTC
>TRBD1|TRBJ2-7|TRBV20-1|-
CSAIATGTAYEQYF
TGCAGTGCTATCGCCACCGGGACAGCCTACGAGCAGTACTTC
>-|TRBJ2-7|TRBV7-2|-
CASSLFAGFEQYF
TGTGCCAGCAGCTTATTCGCCGGGTTCGAGCAGTACTTC
>-|TRBJ2-7|TRBV7-9|-
CASSQGLVYEQYF
TGTGCCAGCAGCCAAGGGCTAGTCTACGAGCAGTACTTC
>TRBD1|TRBJ2-3|TRBV6-1|many
CASSEFIGGSTDTQYF
TGTGCCAGCAGTGAATTCATAGGGGGCTCCACAGATACGCAGTATTTT
>-|TRBJ1-2|TRBV18|once
CASSQGSSNYGYTF
TGTGCCAGCTCACAGGGGTCATCTAACTATGGCTACACCTTC
>-|TRBJ2-2|TRBV6-2/TRBV6-3|-
CASSYSPGELFF
TGTGCCAGCAGTTACTCTCCCGGGGAGCTGTTTTTT
>-|TRBJ2-7|TRBV5-1|many
CASSLASASSYEQYF
TGCGCCAGCAGCTTGGCCTCGGCGAGCTCCTACGAGCAGTACTTC
>TRBD2|TRBJ2-3|TRBV11-2|once
CASSLGGTSQRADTQYF
TGTGCCAGCAGCTTGGGCGGGACTAGCCAAAGAGCGGATACGCAGTATTTT
>TRBD2|TRBJ2-7|TRBV27|-
CASSRPGTSGYEQYF
TGTGCCAGCAGTCGCCCCGGGACTAGCGGGTACGAGCAGTACTTC
>TRBD2|TRBJ2-1|TRBV27|many
CASREIAGVIKNEQFF
TGTGCCAGCCGTGAGATAGCGGGAGTCATAAAGAATGAGCAGTTCTTC
>-|TRBJ1-1|TRBV5-1|few
CASSTQNRVTEAFF
TGCGCCAGCAGCACCCAGAACCGGGTCACTGAAGCTTTCTTT
>-|TRBJ2-7|TRBV20-1|-
CSAYSGLSYEQYF
TGCAGTGCTTATAGCGGACTCTCCTACGAGCAGTACTTC
>-|TRBJ1-1|TRBV6-1|many
CASSQKAGGNTEAFF
TGTGCCAGCAGCCAAAAAGCGGGGGGAAACACTGAAGCTTTCTTT
>-|TRBJ1-2|TRBV12-3/TRBV12-4|many
CASSHQRWGHNYGYTF
TGTGCCAGCAGCCATCAAAGGTGGGGTCATAACTATGGCTACACCTTC
>TRBD2|TRBJ2-1|TRBV2|-
CASSESGFGLAASSYNEQFF
TGTGCCAGCAGTGAATCAGGGTTTGGACTAGCGGCAAGCTCCTACAATGAGCAGTTCTTC
>-|TRBJ1-1|TRBV6-1|few
CASSVTYTEAFF
TGTGCCAGCAGTGTTACGTACACTGAAGCTTTCTTT
>-|TRBJ2-4|TRBV3-1|many
CASSQDGHAKNIQYF
TGTGCCAGCAGCCAAGACGGACATGCCAAAAACATTCAGTACTTC
>-|TRBJ1-2|TRBV29-1|few
CSVRTGVSNYGYTF
TGCAGCGTCCGGACCGGGGTTTCTAACTATGGCTACACCTTC
>-|TRBJ2-1|TRBV5-1|many
CASSVEQGGYNEQFF
TGCGCCAGCAGCGTGGAGCAGGGGGGATACAATGAGCAGTTCTTC
>-|TRBJ2-5|TRBV14|-
CASSQDLGRETQYF
TGTGCCAGCAGCCAAGATCTTGGGAGGGAGACCCAGTACTTC
>-|TRBJ2-1|TRBV27|many
CASSLRAVSYNEQFF
TGTGCCAGCAGTCTACGGGCTGTCTCCTACAATGAGCAGTTCTTC
>TRBD2|TRBJ2-1|TRBV11-3|many
CASSLDPSGTQFF
TGTGCCAGCAGCTTAGATCCTAGCGGGACGCAGTTCTTC
>-|TRBJ1-1|TRBV6-1|many
CASSEAHGGTWGAFF
TGTGCCAGCAGTGAAGCGCACGGAGGGACATGGGGAGCTTTCTTT
>-|TRBJ2-1|TRBV28|many
CASSLLGYHEQFF
TGTGCCAGCAGTTTATTGGGGTACCATGAGCAGTTCTTC
>-|TRBJ1-5|TRBV6-2/TRBV6-3|-
CASSYGGNSNQPQHF
TGTGCCAGCAGTTACGGGGGGAATAGCAATCAGCCCCAGCATTTT
>-|TRBJ2-7|TRBV5-1|many
CASSLEVGRSYEQYF
TGTGCCAGCAGCTTAGAGGTAGGGCGATCCTACGAGCAGTACTTC
>-|TRBJ1-6|TRBV6-1|few
CASSPGPQNSPLHF
TGTGCCAGCAGTCCCGGACCGCAGAATTCACCCCTCCACTTT
>-|TRBJ2-5|TRBV7-7|-
CASSLALGPETQYF
TGTGCTAGCAGCTTAGCGCTCGGGCCAGAGACCCAGTACTTC
>TRBD1|TRBJ1-2|TRBV30|many
CAWGDRGLGGYTF
TGTGCCTGGGGGGACAGGGGGCTGGGAGGCTACACCTTC
>TRBD2|TRBJ2-2|TRBV19|-
CASSIERLASMTGELFF
TGTGCCAGTAGTATAGAGCGACTAGCCTCGATGACCGGGGAGCTGTTTTTT
>TRBD1|TRBJ1-1|TRBV5-1|many
CASSSLTGANTEAFF
TGCGCCAGCAGCTCACTCACAGGGGCGAACACTGAAGCTTTCTTT
>TRBD1|TRBJ1-1|TRBV30|-
CAWSSDRDSNTEAFF
TGTGCCTGGAGTTCCGACAGGGACTCGAACACTGAAGCTTTCTTT
>-|TRBJ1-4|TRBV18|-
CASSPGGVSEKLFF
TGTGCCAGCTCACCAGGGGGGGTGAGTGAAAAACTGTTTTTT
>TRBD1|TRBJ2-7|TRBV5-1|-
CASKVAGQGLSYEQYF
TGCGCCAGCAAAGTGGCCGGACAGGGACTCTCCTACGAGCAGTACTTC
>TRBD1|TRBJ1-1|TRBV7-9|few
CASSLIRGATEAFF
TGTGCCAGCAGCTTAATCAGGGGGGCCACTGAAGCTTTCTTT
>-|TRBJ1-1|TRBV9|few
CASSVAAGRMNTEAFF
TGTGCCAGCAGCGTAGCGGCGGGCAGGATGAACACTGAAGCTTTCTTT
>-|TRBJ2-7|TRBV3-1|many
CASSQGLREQYF
TGTGCCAGCAGCCAAGGGCTACGCGAGCAGTACTTC